One and the same sample provided the 19 T cell receptor beta chains below, sequenced in a study of radiation and T cells in renal cell carcinoma. Time point noted: blood 4 weeks post-SBRT, at nephrectomy. Treatment defined: 15 Gy SBRT to primary tumor, nephrectomy 4 weeks later. Measured with immunoSEQ multiplex PCR; TCRdb has only the in-frame clones, and not every one. The sample lists some 150,000 clones; approximately 86% were seen once. Material: blood, obtained from a patient whose treatment included radiotherapy and nephrectomy. These receptors all come from a woman aged 45-65 years with renal cell carcinoma.

The genes are TRBV27 and TRBJ2-7, with 9 bases aligning to TRBD1. V was pared by 6 bases and J by 2 bases, with 2 bases of the junction left unmatched. The CDR3 extends over 13 amino acids. The germline V gene has CDR1 MNHEY and CDR2 SMNVEV (reference sequence). As DNA, the CDR3 is TGTGCCAGCAGCCGGGACAGGGCCTACGAGCAGTACTTC. Protein product: CASSRDRAYEQYF.

This clone was detected a few times. The chain employs TRBV9 and TRBJ1-4; possibly TRBD1 for D (6 bases). Germline values: CDR1 SGDLS, CDR2 YYNGEE. Trimming pared 4 bases from V and 5 bases from J, leaving 15 bases between. The CDR3 is 15 residues long. CDR3 region: CASSTGTLGNEKLFF. The CDR3 DNA reads as TGTGCCAGCAGCACTGGGACACTGGGGAATGAAAAACTGTTTTTT.

The V and J genes are TRBV5-1 and TRBJ1-4, with a weak D call TRBD1 (5 bases). V shed 7 bases and J shed 5 bases, with 15 bases lying between them. From germline, CDR1 is SGHRS and CDR2 YFSETQ. The CDR3 is 14 residues long. The CDR3 region has the DNA TGCGCCAGCCGTACGGGACGGGAAAATGAAAAACTGTTTTTT. It yields the protein CASRTGRENEKLFF.

V and J are TRBV7-2 and TRBJ2-3; D uncertain. In germline, CDR1 is SGHTA, CDR2 FQGNSA. The CDR3 has 11 residues. Trimming removed 8 bases from V and 6 bases from J, with 9 bases in between. CDR3 in DNA: TGTGCCAGCTCCAATCCGGATACGCAGTATTTT. This sequence encodes CASSNPDTQYF.

The chain recombines TRBV13 with TRBJ1-2; TRBD1 aligns across 8 bases. CDR3 size: 17 residues. The V gene's germline CDR1 is PRHDT and CDR2 FYEKMQ (reference sequence). The V segment lost 0 bases and the J segment 0 bases; nucleotides outside the gene matches: 6. CDR3: CASSLGDRALANYGYTF. The CDR3 DNA reads as TGTGCCAGCAGCTTAGGGGACAGGGCTCTAGCTAACTATGGCTACACCTTC. Full variable domain (remainder filled in from reference TRBV13 and TRBJ1-2): AAGVIQSPRHLIKEKRETATLKCYPIPRHDTVYWYQQGPGQDPQFLISFYEKMQSDKGSIPDRFSAQQFSDYHSELNMSSLELGDSALYFCASSLGDRALANYGYTFGSGTRLTVV.

This chain links TRBV7-6 with TRBJ2-1; a possible D gene is TRBD1 (6 bases). Germline assignment: CDR1 SGHVS and CDR2 FNYEAQ. CDR3 length: 16 residues. V lost 4 bases to trimming and J lost 8 bases, with 21 bases between them. The CDR3 DNA is TGTGCCAGCAGCTCCACTGGAGAAGGGGGTATAGATGAGCAGTTCTTC. Encoded protein: CASSSTGEGGIDEQFF.

The genes are TRBV30 and TRBJ1-4; weak D call: TRBD1 (6 bases). The CDR3 spans 13 residues. The germline V gene encodes CDR1 GTSNPN and CDR2 SVGIG (reference sequence). V lost 5 bases and J 6 bases, leaving 13 bases between the germline ends. This chain's CDR3 is CAWGRPGDEKLFF. CDR3 in DNA: TGTGCCTGGGGGAGGCCAGGGGATGAAAAACTGTTTTTT.

The rearrangement joins TRBV2 to TRBJ1-5; TRBD1 agrees at 9 bases. V lost 10 bases to trimming and J lost 6 bases; unmatched junction nucleotides: 10. The CDR3 spans 14 residues. CDR1 and CDR2 (germline): SNHLY, FYNNEI. Written as DNA, the CDR3 is TGTGCCAATCTGACAGGGGGAAAAACTCAGCCCCAGCATTTT. This gives the protein CANLTGGKTQPQHF.

The genes are TRBV6-5 and TRBJ2-2, with TRBD2 matching over 8 bases. Germline values: CDR1 MNHEY, CDR2 SVGAGI. The trim removed 1 base at V and 4 bases at J, leaving 2 bases unmatched. The CDR3 extends over 15 amino acids. The DNA of the CDR3 is TGTGCCAGCAGTTACTTAACTAGCGGCACCGGGGAGCTGTTTTTT. Protein product: CASSYLTSGTGELFF.

The chain joins TRBV5-4 to TRBJ2-2; D possibly uses TRBD1 or TRBD2 (5 bases each). This CDR3 is built from 13 residues. Per germline, CDR1 SGHNT and CDR2 YYREEE (reference sequence). V was shortened by 2 bases and J by 4 bases, with 6 bases between the two germline ends. The CDR3 DNA reads as TGTGCCAGCAGCTTAGGGACCACCGGGGAGCTGTTTTTT. It yields the protein CASSLGTTGELFF.

At least ten counts were recorded for this clone. V usage is TRBV19 and J usage is TRBJ2-3; 7 bases map to TRBD1. This CDR3 is built from 14 residues. Germline CDR1 is LNHDA and CDR2 is SQIVND (reference sequence). The V gene end was trimmed by 9 bases and the J gene end by 2 bases; junction bases not matched to a gene: 8. The DNA for the CDR3 is TGTGCCAGCACCACAGGACAGGCCACAGATACGCAGTATTTT. This codes for CASTTGQATDTQYF.

The J gene is TRBJ1-2, the V gene TRBV19; 8 nucleotides agree with TRBD1. This CDR3 region has 16 residues. Germline lookup yields CDR1 LNHDA and CDR2 SQIVND (reference sequence). V dropped 5 bases and J dropped 0; count of bases not matched to a gene: 8. CDR3: CASSPRGQAPNYGYTF. The CDR3 coding sequence is TGTGCCAGTAGTCCTAGGGGACAGGCCCCTAACTATGGCTACACCTTC.

The V and J genes are TRBV7-9 and TRBJ1-4; D is undetermined. CDR1 SEHNR and CDR2 FQNEAQ come from the germline V gene (reference sequence). The V gene lost 1 base and the J gene lost 8 bases, with 11 bases spanning the gap. This CDR3 has 14 amino acids. The DNA of the CDR3 is TGTGCCAGCAGCTTAGTCCAGGCTGGGGAAAAACTGTTTTTT. This encodes CASSLVQAGEKLFF.

The CDR3 nucleotides are TGTGCCAGCAGTTATCCGGGACAGATCCGCTCGGAGCAGTACTTC. Protein: CASSYPGQIRSEQYF. The chain carries TRBV7-8 and TRBJ2-7; 7 nucleotides line up with TRBD1. The CDR3 covers 15 residues. Looked up from germline, CDR1 is SGHVS and CDR2 is FQNEAQ. Trimming at V came to 6 bases and at J to 7 bases, leaving 15 bases not matched to a gene.

In its sample, this clone was seen once. This CDR3 is CASRSNTGELFF. The CDR3 nucleotides are TGTGCCAGCAGATCGAACACCGGGGAGCTGTTTTTT. The chain has TRBV6-6 and TRBJ2-2; D call uncertain. The CDR3 has 12 residues. In germline, CDR1 is MNHNY, CDR2 SVGAGI (reference sequence). Trimming left V 6 bases short and J 0 bases short, with 2 bases between.

V and J are TRBV4-3 and TRBJ2-1; D not certain. Per the germline V gene, CDR1 is LGHNA and CDR2 is YSLEER. This CDR3 comprises 15 residues. V lost 1 base, J lost 5 bases, and 12 bases lay in between. The CDR3 protein is CASSQAERSDNEQFF. For the CDR3, the DNA is TGCGCCAGCAGCCAAGCCGAGAGGAGCGACAATGAGCAGTTCTTC.

This chain joins TRBV6-6 and TRBJ1-2, with D perhaps matching TRBD1 (6 bases). The CDR3 totals 13 residues. Trimming removed 4 bases from V and 5 bases from J, with 11 bases in between. Germline V gene sequence: CDR1 MNHNY, CDR2 SVGAGI (reference sequence). CDR3 DNA: TGTGCCAGCAGTTTGGACAGCATGTATGGCTACACCTTC. As protein: CASSLDSMYGYTF.

This chain joins TRBV2 and TRBJ2-5; D unclear. The CDR3 runs to 12 residues. The V end was cut by 4 bases, the J end by 5 bases, with 8 bases between. Looked up from germline, CDR1 is SNHLY and CDR2 is FYNNEI. CDR3 DNA sequence: TGTGCCAGCAGTGTAGGCCGGGAGACCCAGTACTTC. Protein product: CASSVGRETQYF.

The chain carries TRBV4-1 and TRBJ1-1, with D perhaps matching TRBD1 (5 bases). Germline lookup yields CDR1 MGHRA and CDR2 YSYEKL. Trimming took 3 bases from V and 9 from J, leaving 14 bases between them. The CDR3 covers 13 residues. CDR3 sequence: CASSHTGRPQAFF. DNA for the CDR3: TGCGCCAGCAGCCACACGGGACGGCCACAAGCTTTCTTT.